These T cell receptor beta chains were read from a single sample in a study of long-term antiretroviral therapy in people with HIV. Clones were sequenced by immunoSEQ multiplex PCR, and TCRdb holds only the in-frame ones, with some missing. The table lists just over 20,000 clones, about 80% of them singletons. The material sequenced was unsorted PBMCs, taken 0.5 years after starting antiretroviral therapy. The receptors stem from a man younger than 30 with HIV. The CDR3 runs from the conserved cysteine through the conserved F or W. The D gene is left open where the match is weak. Rows give clone size only sometimes, using once, few, many, or a class for an expanded clone.

D gene: TRBD1
clone size: few
J gene: TRBJ1-5
V gene: TRBV6-6
CDR3 length: 13
CDR3 DNA: TGTGCCAGCAGTTACGGGACAGGGGGGCCCCAGCATTTT
CDR3 protein: CASSYGTGGPQHF

D gene: TRBD1
clone size: .
J gene: TRBJ1-5
V gene: TRBV5-1
CDR3 length: 20
CDR3 DNA: TGCGCCAGCAGCTTGGCCAGGACGGGACAGGGGGAGGAGAGCAATCAGCCCCAGCATTTT
CDR3 protein: CASSLARTGQGEESNQPQHF

D gene: TRBD2
clone size: .
J gene: TRBJ2-3
V gene: TRBV19
CDR3 length: 15
CDR3 DNA: TGTGCCACCACGGCGGGGGTAATGCGGACAGATACGCAGTATTTT
CDR3 protein: CATTAGVMRTDTQYF

D gene: .
clone size: .
J gene: TRBJ1-2
V gene: TRBV2
CDR3 length: 19
CDR3 DNA: TGTGCCAGCAGTGAAGCGCTTCGGGACCGGCGGTGGACTAACTATGGCTACACCTTC
CDR3 protein: CASSEALRDRRWTNYGYTF

D gene: .
clone size: few
J gene: TRBJ1-2
V gene: TRBV28
CDR3 length: 13
CDR3 DNA: TGTGCCAGCAGGAGGGGGGCATTCTATGGCTACACCTTC
CDR3 protein: CASRRGAFYGYTF

D gene: TRBD1
clone size: .
J gene: TRBJ1-2
V gene: TRBV28
CDR3 length: 14
CDR3 DNA: TGTGCCAGCAGTTTTTCAGGGGGCGGTTATGGCTACACCTTC
CDR3 protein: CASSFSGGGYGYTF

D gene: .
clone size: few
J gene: TRBJ2-7
V gene: TRBV7-2
CDR3 length: 14
CDR3 DNA: TGTGCCAGCAGCTTAGAAAAGGGCCCGTACGAGCAGTACTTC
CDR3 protein: CASSLEKGPYEQYF

D gene: .
clone size: .
J gene: TRBJ1-5
V gene: TRBV7-3
CDR3 length: 17
CDR3 DNA: TGTGCCAGCAGCTTAGGTCGACCACATTATAGCAATCAGCCCCAGCATTTT
CDR3 protein: CASSLGRPHYSNQPQHF

D gene: TRBD1
clone size: .
J gene: TRBJ2-7
V gene: TRBV7-2
CDR3 length: 15
CDR3 DNA: TGTGCCAGCACCAACCATGGGACAGGGTCGAGTGAGCAGTACTTC
CDR3 protein: CASTNHGTGSSEQYF

D gene: .
clone size: .
J gene: TRBJ2-5
V gene: TRBV7-9
CDR3 length: 14
CDR3 DNA: TGTGCCAGCAGCTTAGGCAGGGGAGCGGAGACCCAGTACTTC
CDR3 protein: CASSLGRGAETQYF

D gene: .
clone size: .
J gene: TRBJ1-2
V gene: TRBV7-2
CDR3 length: 15
CDR3 DNA: TGTGCCAGCAGCACCCAGGCATTTCCGTTCTATGGCTACACCTTC
CDR3 protein: CASSTQAFPFYGYTF

D gene: .
clone size: .
J gene: TRBJ1-2
V gene: TRBV14
CDR3 length: 14
CDR3 DNA: TGTGCCAGCAGTTACGGGGGCGCCGCCTATGGCTACACCTTC
CDR3 protein: CASSYGGAAYGYTF

D gene: .
clone size: .
J gene: TRBJ2-7
V gene: TRBV5-1
CDR3 length: 18
CDR3 DNA: TGCGCCAGCAGCTTGAAAGTCGCAGGGTCCTCCTTCTCCTACGAGCAGTACTTC
CDR3 protein: CASSLKVAGSSFSYEQYF

D gene: .
clone size: few
J gene: TRBJ1-5
V gene: TRBV19
CDR3 length: 14
CDR3 DNA: TGTGCCAGTAGACTAGGAGGGGGCAATCAGCCCCAGCATTTT
CDR3 protein: CASRLGGGNQPQHF

D gene: TRBD1
clone size: .
J gene: TRBJ2-7
V gene: TRBV5-6
CDR3 length: 16
CDR3 DNA: TGTGCCAGCACACCACCGACAGGGGTCCCACCCTACGAGCAGTACTTC
CDR3 protein: CASTPPTGVPPYEQYF

D gene: TRBD1
clone size: .
J gene: TRBJ2-5
V gene: TRBV6-1
CDR3 length: 13
CDR3 DNA: TGTGCCAGCTACCGGGACAGACAAGAGACCCAGTACTTC
CDR3 protein: CASYRDRQETQYF

D gene: TRBD1
clone size: .
J gene: TRBJ1-6
V gene: TRBV7-3
CDR3 length: 13
CDR3 DNA: TGTGCCAGCAGCCGACAGGGGGGTTCACCCCTCCACTTT
CDR3 protein: CASSRQGGSPLHF

D gene: .
clone size: large
J gene: TRBJ2-7
V gene: TRBV6-1
CDR3 length: 15
CDR3 DNA: TGTGCCAGCAGTGAATATGAAAAGGGCACCTACGAGCAGTACTTC
CDR3 protein: CASSEYEKGTYEQYF

D gene: TRBD1
clone size: .
J gene: TRBJ1-2
V gene: TRBV19
CDR3 length: 13
CDR3 DNA: TGTGCCAGTAGCCCCGGGACAGCCTATGGCTACACCTTC
CDR3 protein: CASSPGTAYGYTF

D gene: .
clone size: .
J gene: TRBJ2-5
V gene: TRBV6-4
CDR3 length: 14
CDR3 DNA: TGTGCCAGCAGAAACAGGCGGGTCCAAGAGACCCAGTACTTC
CDR3 protein: CASRNRRVQETQYF

D gene: .
clone size: few
J gene: TRBJ1-2
V gene: TRBV5-6
CDR3 length: 15
CDR3 DNA: TGTGCCAGCAGCTTGGCCAGCAGTCCGGCACAAGGCTACACCTTC
CDR3 protein: CASSLASSPAQGYTF

D gene: TRBD1
clone size: .
J gene: TRBJ1-3
V gene: TRBV4-3
CDR3 length: 14
CDR3 DNA: TGCGCCAGCAGCCAAGATCGCGGGACAGGCACCATATATTTT
CDR3 protein: CASSQDRGTGTIYF

D gene: .
clone size: .
J gene: TRBJ2-7
V gene: TRBV9
CDR3 length: 15
CDR3 DNA: TGTGCCAGCAGCGTAGGGGCGGGGGCCTCCTACGAGCAGTACTTC
CDR3 protein: CASSVGAGASYEQYF

D gene: .
clone size: few
J gene: TRBJ2-3
V gene: TRBV11-2
CDR3 length: 12
CDR3 DNA: TGTGCCAGCACCCAGTCGACAGATACGCAGTATTTT
CDR3 protein: CASTQSTDTQYF

D gene: .
clone size: .
J gene: TRBJ2-2
V gene: TRBV7-3
CDR3 length: 12
CDR3 DNA: TGTGCCAGCAGTCCCCAAGTTGGGGAGCTGTTTTTT
CDR3 protein: CASSPQVGELFF

D gene: .
clone size: .
J gene: TRBJ2-3
V gene: TRBV2
CDR3 length: 15
CDR3 DNA: TGTGCCAGCAGAAGGGGGGTGGGCGGCACAGATACGCAGTATTTT
CDR3 protein: CASRRGVGGTDTQYF

D gene: TRBD1
clone size: .
J gene: TRBJ1-5
V gene: TRBV4-3
CDR3 length: 17
CDR3 DNA: TGCGCCAGCAGCCAAGATCTGGTTGGACAGGGGGATCAGCCCCAGCATTTT
CDR3 protein: CASSQDLVGQGDQPQHF

D gene: .
clone size: .
J gene: TRBJ2-2
V gene: TRBV11-2
CDR3 length: 15
CDR3 DNA: TGTGCCAGCAGCTTTGACAGATCGAACACCGGGGAGCTGTTTTTT
CDR3 protein: CASSFDRSNTGELFF

D gene: .
clone size: .
J gene: TRBJ2-2
V gene: TRBV6-5
CDR3 length: 14
CDR3 DNA: TGTGCCAGCACCGATGGACTACCCACCGGGGAGCTGTTTTTT
CDR3 protein: CASTDGLPTGELFF